This is a list of T cell receptor beta chains from one sample in a study of T cell repertoires in cytomegalovirus infection. TCRdb re-analysed the reads in MiXCR, keeping a single row per CDR3 protein. This sample has about a million distinct CDR3 sequences; 30% to 40% occur once, and the top ten carry roughly an eighth. No cognate antigen is known for these TCRs. The sequencing here drew on cultured CD8+ T cells from PBMCs, taken from culture after CMV antigen stimulation. The receptors stem from a human donor in good health (CMV status not recorded). Some clones in this sample may be carry-over from other donors' samples. CDR3s include the opening cysteine and the closing phenylalanine or tryptophan. D genes are given only for firm matches. Not all rows give a size; the values are once, few, many and, for expanded clones, a class.

j_gene | v_gene | d_gene | abundance | CDR3nt | CDR3aa
TRBJ2-7 | TRBV5-4 | TRBD2 | . | TGTGCCAGCAGCTTCGGGACTAGCGGGGGGCTATATTACGAGCAGTACTTC | CASSFGTSGGLYYEQYF
TRBJ2-5 | TRBV18 | . | . | TGTGCCAGCTCACCGCCCTCAGTCCCTTTCCAAGAGACCCAGTACTTC | CASSPPSVPFQETQYF
TRBJ2-6 | TRBV6-5 | . | . | TGTGCCAGCAGTATTCAGGGGAGTCTGACTGGGGCCAACGTCCTGACTTTC | CASSIQGSLTGANVLTF
TRBJ2-3 | TRBV2 | . | . | TGTGCCATCAAGGTTAGCTCAGATACGCAGTATTTT | CAIKVSSDTQYF
TRBJ1-2 | TRBV7-9 | . | once | TGTGCCAGCACCTCTCCTTCGGGGGCCTATGGCTACACCTTC | CASTSPSGAYGYTF
TRBJ2-6 | TRBV6-6 | TRBD1 | . | TGTGCCAGCAGGATCGACAGGGATTCGGCTGGGGCCAACGTCCTGACTTTC | CASRIDRDSAGANVLTF
TRBJ2-7 | TRBV19 | TRBD1 | few | TGTGCCAGTAGTTCCGGACAGGGTATCGACGAGCAGTACTTC | CASSSGQGIDEQYF
TRBJ2-7 | TRBV6-6 | . | . | TGTGCCAGCAGTTACGCCTGGACGGGGGAGATCTCCTACGAGCAGTACTTC | CASSYAWTGEISYEQYF
TRBJ1-2 | TRBV7-2 | TRBD1 | few | TGTGCCAGCAGCGGTCCGGGACAGGAGGGCTATGGCTACACCTTC | CASSGPGQEGYGYTF
TRBJ2-5 | TRBV27 | . | few | TGTGCCAGCAGTTTATCGGTGGGAAGACCCCAAGAGACCCAGTACTTC | CASSLSVGRPQETQYF
TRBJ2-2 | TRBV7-2 | . | many | TGTGCCAGCAGCTTATTGGGCGCGAACACCGGGGAGCTGTTTTTT | CASSLLGANTGELFF
TRBJ2-4 | TRBV6-1 | . | few | TGTGCCAGCAGACAAAGCGGACTCCTGTACTTC | CASRQSGLLYF
TRBJ1-1 | TRBV7-6 | . | . | TGTGCCAGCAGCTGGGACCTCCCTGAAGCTTTCTTT | CASSWDLPEAFF
TRBJ1-1 | TRBV12-5 | . | . | TGTGCTAGTGGGGGGGGCCGGGCCAGTGAAGCTTTCTTT | CASGGGRASEAFF
TRBJ1-2 | TRBV6-6 | . | . | TGTGCCAGCACCCTCGGGGGGGGCGATGGCTACACCTTC | CASTLGGGDGYTF
TRBJ2-5 | TRBV6-5 | . | . | TGTGCCAGCAGTTACTCGACAGAGACCCAGTACTTC | CASSYSTETQYF
TRBJ1-2 | TRBV29-1 | TRBD1 | . | TGCAGCGTCATGGACAGGGTCGGCTACACCTTT | CSVMDRVGYTF
TRBJ1-2 | TRBV7-9 | . | few | TGTGCCAGCAGCCCACCAGGGTCCAGCTATGGCTACACCTTC | CASSPPGSSYGYTF
TRBJ1-5 | TRBV4-3 | . | few | TGCGCCAGCAGCCAAGAACCCCCAGGGGCGAGGGGCAATCAGCCCCAGCATTTT | CASSQEPPGARGNQPQHF
TRBJ2-1 | TRBV7-3 | TRBD1 | once | TGTGTCAGCTTCCGGGACAGGCAGTTCTTC | CVSFRDRQFF
TRBJ1-1 | TRBV12-3/TRBV12-4 | TRBD1 | . | TGTGCCAGCAGCTTGTCCGACAGGGGAAGCACTGAAGCTTTCTTT | CASSLSDRGSTEAFF
TRBJ1-4 | TRBV20-1 | . | . | TGCAGTGCTCCGGACAGTACCTACGCAACTAATGAAAAACTGTTTTTT | CSAPDSTYATNEKLFF
TRBJ1-6 | TRBV12-3/TRBV12-4 | . | few | TGTGCCAGCACCACCGAGGTCGAATCGCGGAATTCACCCCTCCACTTT | CASTTEVESRNSPLHF
TRBJ1-2 | TRBV13 | . | . | TGTGCCAGCAGCTTAGCGGGGGTGAGGGGCTACACCTTC | CASSLAGVRGYTF
TRBJ2-5 | TRBV7-9 | . | . | TGTGCCAGCAGTTTTCGTACAGGGAGGGAACAAGAGACCCAGTACTTC | CASSFRTGREQETQYF
TRBJ2-2 | TRBV7-3 | TRBD1 | few | TGTGCCAGCAGCTCCCACCGACAGGGGGAGACCGGGGAGCTGTTTTTT | CASSSHRQGETGELFF
TRBJ1-5 | TRBV7-9 | . | . | TGTGCCAGCAGCGCCGACCAGGGTCAGCCCCAGCATTTT | CASSADQGQPQHF
TRBJ1-1 | TRBV4-1 | TRBD1 | few | TGCGCCAGCAGCCAAACGACAGGGTTGAACACTGAAGCTTTCTTT | CASSQTTGLNTEAFF
TRBJ2-3 | TRBV2 | TRBD2 | . | TGTGCCAGCATGGCGGGGGAGGACTATACGCAGTATTTT | CASMAGEDYTQYF
TRBJ2-3 | TRBV4-2 | TRBD1 | few | TGTGCCAGCAGCCTCCCTTTCCTGGACAGGGGTCTAACAGATACGCAGTATTTT | CASSLPFLDRGLTDTQYF
TRBJ2-1 | TRBV5-1 | . | . | TGCGCCAGCGGTTTGACGAGTGGTAACAATGAGCAGTTCTTC | CASGLTSGNNEQFF
TRBJ2-1 | TRBV27 | . | . | TGTGCCAGCACCCCGTCCGGGCAGTACAATGAGCAGTTCTTC | CASTPSGQYNEQFF
TRBJ2-5 | TRBV6-6 | . | . | TGTGCCAGCCGGCCCAAAATCACGGAGACCCAGTACTTC | CASRPKITETQYF
TRBJ2-7 | TRBV7-6 | TRBD2 | many | TGTGCCAGCAGCTTGGGGACTAGCGACAACGAGCAGTACTTC | CASSLGTSDNEQYF
TRBJ1-4 | TRBV6-5 | . | few | TGTGCCAGCAGTTTGGGGAAATTAGGAAATGAAAAACTGTTTTTT | CASSLGKLGNEKLFF
TRBJ2-1 | TRBV27 | TRBD2 | . | TGTGCCAGCAGTCCGCAGGGACTAGCGGGGGGAAAGGAGCAGTTCTTC | CASSPQGLAGGKEQFF
TRBJ1-5 | TRBV15 | . | . | TGTGCCACCAGCAGAGACGGGGCAGGGGAAACCAATCAGCCCCAGCATTTT | CATSRDGAGETNQPQHF
TRBJ1-5 | TRBV24-1 | . | . | TGTGCCACCAGTGCAGGTGAAATCGGCAATCAGCCCCAGCATTTT | CATSAGEIGNQPQHF
TRBJ1-1 | TRBV27 | . | few | TGTGCCAGCAGTCTGGCCACGGCCCTGAACACTGAAGCTTTCTTT | CASSLATALNTEAFF
TRBJ2-5 | TRBV7-7 | TRBD1 | . | TGTGCTAGCAGCGTTGGACAGGGGGTCAAGACCCAGTACTTC | CASSVGQGVKTQYF
TRBJ2-3 | TRBV7-9 | TRBD1 | few | TGTGCCAGCAGCCACCCGGGACAGGTGGAAGATACGCAGTATTTT | CASSHPGQVEDTQYF
TRBJ2-7 | TRBV7-6 | . | many | TGTGCCAGCAGCCAATCGGGGAACTCCTACGAGCAGTACTTC | CASSQSGNSYEQYF
TRBJ1-1 | TRBV7-8 | . | few | TGTGCCAGCAGCGCACGGGGCCCGGGTGGTTGGACTGAAGCTTTCTTT | CASSARGPGGWTEAFF
TRBJ2-7 | TRBV4-1 | . | . | TGCGCCAGCAGCCCCTACAGGGACTACGAGCAGTACTTC | CASSPYRDYEQYF